The 12 T cell receptor beta chains reported below all come from one sample, sequenced in a study of neurological immune-mediated disorders. TCRdb ran MiXCR on the 5' RACE reads and lists one entry per CDR3 protein. Among about 30,000 distinct CDR3 sequences, over 12% were seen once, and the ten largest hold roughly 27%. The specimen was PBMCs. The receptors shown here come from an older man in good health.

This clonotype was observed at least ten times. The V call is TRBV7-2, the J call TRBJ2-1; D is unresolved. V dropped 5 bases and J dropped 0 bases, with 5 bases sitting between them. This CDR3 spans 13 amino acids. CDR1 and CDR2 (germline): SGHTA, FQGNSA. CDR3 coding DNA: TGTGCCAGCAGCCCCTACTCCTACAATGAGCAGTTCTTC. This sequence encodes CASSPYSYNEQFF.

This clonotype was detected ten times or more. The rearrangement uses TRBV7-3 and TRBJ2-3, with a weak D call TRBD2 (7 bases). Germline V lookup: CDR1 SGHTA, CDR2 FQGTGA. This CDR3 region has 15 residues. V lost 5 bases and J 2 bases, leaving 14 bases between the germline ends. The DNA of the CDR3 is TGTGCCAGCAGCCGTCTCGGGGGGCTCACAGATACGCAGTATTTT. The encoded protein is CASSRLGGLTDTQYF.

This clonotype appeared many times. This sequence joins TRBV20-1 and TRBJ2-7, with D hard to call. Between the trimmed V and J ends, which lost 3 bases and 3 bases, there was a span of 6 bases. The length of the CDR3 is 11 residues. Germline V CDR1 and CDR2: DFQATT, SNEGSKA (reference sequence). The CDR3 region has the DNA TGCAGTGCTAGGGTGAACTACGAGCAGTACTTC. Protein sequence: CSARVNYEQYF.

This rearrangement joins TRBV6-6 to TRBJ2-2, with a tentative D call TRBD1 (8 bases). The length of the CDR3 is 17 residues. Trimming pared 4 bases from V and 4 bases from J, leaving 19 bases between. The germline V gene encodes CDR1 MNHNY and CDR2 SVGAGI (reference sequence). CDR3 in DNA: TGTGCCAGCAGTTCCGAGGGGAACAGGGGGGGCACCGGGGAGCTGTTTTTT. It specifies CASSSEGNRGGTGELFF.

This clonotype was recorded once. A read error may explain this, as a much larger clone is one base away. A read error is likely, as this CDR3 ends without the conserved phenylalanine or tryptophan. The rearrangement links TRBV5-1 to TRBJ1-1; tentatively, D is TRBD1 (5 bases). CDR3 length: 15 residues. V lost 0 bases to trimming and J lost 5 bases, with 14 bases between them. Germline V lookup: CDR1 SGHRS, CDR2 YFSETQ. The CDR3 region has the DNA TGCGCCAGCAGCTTGGAAGACGGGGCGAGGACTGAAGCTTTCTCT. Residues: CASSLEDGARTEAFS.

This clonotype showed up many times. This chain links TRBV7-2 with TRBJ2-6, with D tentatively TRBD1 (6 bases). CDR1 and CDR2 from the germline V gene are SGHTA and FQGNSA. The CDR3 covers 16 residues. V was clipped by 0 bases and J by 2 bases, with 8 bases between them. CDR3 coding DNA: TGTGCCAGCAGCTTAGCGGCAGGGGCTGGGGCCAACGTCCTGACTTTC. This codes for CASSLAAGAGANVLTF. Together with reference TRBV7-2 and TRBJ2-6, the CDR3 gives the full variable domain: GAGVSQSPSNKVTEKGKDVELRCDPISGHTALYWYRQSLGQGLEFLIYFQGNSAPDKSGLPSDRFSAERTGGSVSTLTIQRTQQEDSAVYLCASSLAAGAGANVLTFGAGSRLTVL.

The sample holds many counts of this clonotype. The chain is built from TRBV12-3 or TRBV12-4 and TRBJ2-5; 10 bases fit TRBD2. The junction had 2 bases not matched to a gene; V was cut back by 6 bases and J by 1 base. CDR3 length equals 14 residues. CDR3 residues: CASRLAGPQETQYF. Here the CDR3 DNA reads TGTGCCAGCAGACTAGCGGGGCCCCAAGAGACCCAGTACTTC.

This clonotype came up many times. This rearrangement joins TRBV5-5 to TRBJ1-1; D not resolved. Germline V lookup: CDR1 SGHKS, CDR2 YYEKEE (reference sequence). Trimming removed 4 bases at V and 0 bases at J, with 13 bases between. The CDR3 is 15 amino acids. As DNA, the CDR3 is TGTGCCAGCAGCAGCCCGGACTTTCTGAACACTGAAGCTTTCTTT. It codes for CASSSPDFLNTEAFF.

This clonotype was seen at least ten times. This rearrangement joins TRBV5-1 to TRBJ2-6, with 9 bases that match TRBD1. The germline V gene has CDR1 SGHRS and CDR2 YFSETQ. The CDR3 runs to 18 residues. The ends lost 6 bases at V and 2 bases at J; junction bases unmatched: 12. The DNA of the CDR3 is TGCGCCAGCACCTTAACGGGACAGGGAGGAACTGGGGCCAACGTCCTGACTTTC. Translation gives CASTLTGQGGTGANVLTF.

This clonotype was found many times. V and J are TRBV20-1 and TRBJ2-1; D unresolved. CDR1 is DFQATT, CDR2 SNEGSKA, per germline (reference sequence). Deletions cut 0 bases from V and 0 bases from J, with 9 bases between. The CDR3 length is 15 residues. CDR3 amino acids: CSARDTASSYNEQFF. The CDR3 DNA is TGCAGTGCTAGAGATACGGCCAGCTCCTACAATGAGCAGTTCTTC.

This chain links TRBV20-1 with TRBJ2-3; 7 bases are shared with TRBD1. Germline assignment: CDR1 DFQATT and CDR2 SNEGSKA (reference sequence). V lost 0 bases and J lost 4; bases outside the gene matches: 13. CDR3 length: 17 amino acids. CDR3 nucleotide sequence: TGCAGTGCTAGAGATCCCCTAGACAGGGACGGAGCAGATACGCAGTATTTT. Protein sequence: CSARDPLDRDGADTQYF.

Ten or more counts support this clonotype. The J gene is TRBJ2-7, the V gene TRBV20-1, with D maybe TRBD1 (8 bases). The CDR3 sequence is 16 residues long. V was clipped by 4 bases and J by 3 bases, with 22 bases between them. Germline loops: CDR1 DFQATT, CDR2 SNEGSKA (reference sequence). The CDR3 region has the DNA TGCAGTGCTACCCCCACGGGGGGACAGGAAGGCTACGAGCAGTACTTC. Amino acids: CSATPTGGQEGYEQYF.